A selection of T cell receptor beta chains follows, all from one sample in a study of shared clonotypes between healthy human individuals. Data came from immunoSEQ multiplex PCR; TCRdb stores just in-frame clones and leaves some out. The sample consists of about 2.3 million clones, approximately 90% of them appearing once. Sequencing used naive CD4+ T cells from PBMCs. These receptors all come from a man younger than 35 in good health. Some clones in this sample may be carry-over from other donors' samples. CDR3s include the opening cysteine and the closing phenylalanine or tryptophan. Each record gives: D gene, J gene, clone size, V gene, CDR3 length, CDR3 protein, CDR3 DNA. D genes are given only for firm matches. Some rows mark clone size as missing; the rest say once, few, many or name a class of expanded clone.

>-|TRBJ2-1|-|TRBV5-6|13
CASSPMPGNEQFF
TGTGCCAGCAGCCCTATGCCAGGGAATGAGCAGTTCTTC
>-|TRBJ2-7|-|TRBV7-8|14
CASSLKRVSYEQYF
TGTGCCAGCAGCCTTAAGCGGGTCTCCTACGAGCAGTACTTC
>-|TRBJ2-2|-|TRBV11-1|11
CASSVTGELFF
TGTGCCAGCAGCGTCACCGGGGAGCTGTTTTTT
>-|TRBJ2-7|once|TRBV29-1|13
CSVEGPGGDEQYF
TGCAGCGTTGAAGGCCCGGGGGGCGACGAGCAGTACTTC
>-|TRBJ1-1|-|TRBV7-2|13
CASSNRVGTEAFF
TGTGCCAGCAGCAACCGGGTGGGCACTGAAGCTTTCTTT
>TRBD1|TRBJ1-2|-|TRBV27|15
CASSSSGTANYGYTF
TGTGCCAGCAGTTCGTCCGGGACAGCGAACTATGGCTACACCTTC
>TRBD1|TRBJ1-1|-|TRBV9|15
CASSSRTGENTEAFF
TGTGCCAGCAGCTCTAGGACAGGAGAAAACACTGAAGCTTTCTTT
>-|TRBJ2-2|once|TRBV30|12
CAWSRGSGELFF
TGTGCCTGGAGTCGGGGGAGCGGGGAGCTGTTTTTT
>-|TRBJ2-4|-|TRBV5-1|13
CASSYGWGNIQYF
TGCGCCAGCAGCTATGGGTGGGGGAACATTCAGTACTTC
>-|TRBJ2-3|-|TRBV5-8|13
CASSLRGGDTQYF
TGTGCCAGCAGCTTGAGAGGAGGAGATACGCAGTATTTT
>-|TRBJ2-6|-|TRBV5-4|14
CASSSGSGANVLTF
TGTGCCAGCAGCTCGGGATCTGGGGCCAACGTCCTGACTTTC
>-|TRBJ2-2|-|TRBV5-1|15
CASSLGWLNTGELFF
TGCGCCAGCAGCTTGGGATGGTTGAACACCGGGGAGCTGTTTTTT
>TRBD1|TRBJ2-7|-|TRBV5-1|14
CASSSKTGSSEQYF
TGCGCCAGCAGCTCAAAGACAGGGAGTAGCGAGCAGTACTTC
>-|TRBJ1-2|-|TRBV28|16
CASSSSGAVGDYGYTF
TGTGCCAGCAGTTCCTCTGGTGCAGTTGGGGACTATGGCTACACCTTC
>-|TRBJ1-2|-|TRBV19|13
CAGVGRQTYGYTF
TGTGCCGGAGTAGGGAGACAGACTTATGGCTACACCTTC
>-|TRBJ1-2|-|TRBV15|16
CATSRDEGPVNYGYTF
TGTGCCACCAGCAGAGATGAGGGGCCTGTTAACTATGGCTACACCTTC
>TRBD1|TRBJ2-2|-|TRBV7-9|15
CASSIGQVNTGELFF
TGTGCCAGCAGCATAGGACAGGTGAACACCGGGGAGCTGTTTTTT
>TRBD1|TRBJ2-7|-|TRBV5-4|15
CASSLGTGKSYEQYF
TGTGCCAGCAGCTTGGGGACAGGGAAGTCCTACGAGCAGTACTTC
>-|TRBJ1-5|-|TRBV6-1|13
CASSFRENQPQHF
TGTGCCAGCAGCTTCAGAGAGAATCAGCCCCAGCATTTT
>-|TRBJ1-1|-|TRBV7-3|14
CASSLTTFTTEAFF
TGTGCCAGCAGCTTAACAACCTTTACCACTGAAGCTTTCTTT
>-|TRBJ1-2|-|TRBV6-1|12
CASSDRLGGYTF
TGTGCCAGCAGCGACAGGTTGGGCGGCTACACCTTC
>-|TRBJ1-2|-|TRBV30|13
CAWISGRVGGYTF
TGTGCCTGGATCTCCGGCAGGGTGGGTGGCTACACCTTC
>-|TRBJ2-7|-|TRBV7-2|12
CASSLSGAEQYF
TGTGCCAGCAGCTTATCCGGGGCCGAGCAGTACTTC
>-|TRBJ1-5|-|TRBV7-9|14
CASSLGPSQQPQHF
TGTGCCAGCAGCTTAGGCCCCAGTCAACAGCCCCAGCATTTT
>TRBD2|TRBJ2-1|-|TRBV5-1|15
CASELSGTSGNEQFF
TGCGCCAGCGAACTATCCGGGACTAGCGGCAATGAGCAGTTCTTC
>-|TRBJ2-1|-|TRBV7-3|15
CASSLGQVIYNEQFF
TGTGCCAGCAGCTTAGGGCAGGTAATCTACAATGAGCAGTTCTTC
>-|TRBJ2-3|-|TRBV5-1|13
CASSLERGDTQYF
TGCGCCAGCAGCTTGGAGAGGGGAGATACGCAGTATTTT
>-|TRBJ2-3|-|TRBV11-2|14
CASSRIARSDTQYF
TGTGCCAGCAGCCGAATAGCTAGAAGCGATACGCAGTATTTT
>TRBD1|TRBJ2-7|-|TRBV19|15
CASSIGGQGIREQYF
TGTGCCAGTAGTATAGGGGGACAGGGGATTCGCGAGCAGTACTTC
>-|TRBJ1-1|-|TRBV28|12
CAIPYRVTEAFF
TGTGCCATCCCTTACAGGGTCACTGAAGCTTTCTTT
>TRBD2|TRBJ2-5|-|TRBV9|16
CASSVTPTSGQETQYF
TGTGCCAGCAGCGTTACCCCGACTAGCGGCCAAGAGACCCAGTACTTC
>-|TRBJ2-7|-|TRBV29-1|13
CSVGRVLGDEQYF
TGCAGCGTCGGCCGAGTACTGGGCGACGAGCAGTACTTC
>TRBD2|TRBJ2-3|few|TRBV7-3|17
CASSDGTSGKNTDTQYF
TGTGCCAGCAGCGACGGGACTAGCGGGAAGAACACAGATACGCAGTATTTT
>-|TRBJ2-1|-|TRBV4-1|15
CASSRLPSSYNEQFF
TGCGCCAGCAGCCGACTCCCCAGCTCCTACAATGAGCAGTTCTTC
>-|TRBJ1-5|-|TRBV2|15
CASSGETQANQPQHF
TGTGCCAGCAGTGGGGAGACCCAAGCGAATCAGCCCCAGCATTTT
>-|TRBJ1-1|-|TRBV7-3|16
CASSLLAGQLNTEAFF
TGTGCCAGCAGCTTACTGGCAGGGCAGTTGAACACTGAAGCTTTCTTT
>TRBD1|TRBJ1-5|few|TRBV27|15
CASRTGGYSNQPQHF
TGTGCCAGCAGGACAGGGGGGTATAGCAATCAGCCCCAGCATTTT
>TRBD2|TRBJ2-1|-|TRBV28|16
CASSSERFSGYNEQFF
TGTGCCAGCAGTTCCGAGCGGTTTAGCGGGTACAATGAGCAGTTCTTC
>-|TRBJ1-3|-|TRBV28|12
CASSSATGMLHF
TGTGCCAGCAGTTCCGCGACGGGCATGTTGCATTTT
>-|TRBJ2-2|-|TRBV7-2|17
CASSPRGGGLGTGELFF
TGTGCCAGCAGCCCCCGGGGCGGGGGCCTTGGCACCGGGGAGCTGTTTTTT
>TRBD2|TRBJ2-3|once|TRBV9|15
CASSVGGGLTDTQYF
TGTGCCAGCAGCGTAGGGGGAGGGTTAACAGATACGCAGTATTTT
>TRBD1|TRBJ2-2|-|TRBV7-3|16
CASSSPGTGKGGELFF
TGTGCCAGCAGCTCCCCCGGGACAGGGAAGGGCGGGGAGCTGTTTTTT
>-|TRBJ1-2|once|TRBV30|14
CAFSSGTGRSGYTF
TGTGCCTTCTCCTCCGGGACGGGAAGATCCGGCTACACCTTC
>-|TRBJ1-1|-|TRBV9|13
CASSTQGEAEAFF
TGTGCCAGCAGCACACAGGGTGAGGCTGAAGCTTTCTTT
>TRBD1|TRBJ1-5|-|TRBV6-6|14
CASTPGQVNQPQHF
TGTGCCAGCACCCCGGGACAGGTGAATCAGCCCCAGCATTTT
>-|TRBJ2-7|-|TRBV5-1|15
CASSGSRTDPYEQYF
TGCGCCAGCAGCGGAAGCAGGACAGACCCCTACGAGCAGTACTTC
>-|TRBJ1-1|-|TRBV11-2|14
CASSRQGLNTEAFF
TGTGCCAGCAGCCGGCAGGGTCTGAACACTGAAGCTTTCTTT